The clone carrying this T cell receptor beta chain showed up just a few times. These data originate in a study of blood T cell repertoires in COVID-19. Study summary: Sites in the United States, Italy and Spain provided acute and convalescent COVID-19 samples. From T cells, B-cell-depleted T cells, or PBMCs came the material, which was cDNA or gDNA.

The authors' processing: Estimated nucleated cell counts came from reference gene primer amplification. The protocol was immunoSEQ multiplex PCR, while the TCRdb copy is restricted to in-frame clones and leaves out a portion. Clone size and V and J calls were adopted from that table, with D and trimming inferred from the DNA. The sample shows approximately 210,000 clones, around 89% of them seen only once. Trimming cost V 0 bases and J 4 bases, with 12 bases left between them. The CDR3 consists of 16 residues. Germline V gene sequence: CDR1 MRHNA, CDR2 SNTAGT. The rearrangement links TRBV6-4 to TRBJ2-2; tentatively, D is TRBD2 (6 bases). The TCR comes from a woman between 35 and 50 years old with acute or convalescent COVID-19. The sequencing sample was made of peripheral blood. In DNA form, the CDR3 reads TGTGCCAGCAGTGACTCAGGGACTCAGAGCACCGGGGAGCTGTTTTTT. Protein sequence: CASSDSGTQSTGELFF.